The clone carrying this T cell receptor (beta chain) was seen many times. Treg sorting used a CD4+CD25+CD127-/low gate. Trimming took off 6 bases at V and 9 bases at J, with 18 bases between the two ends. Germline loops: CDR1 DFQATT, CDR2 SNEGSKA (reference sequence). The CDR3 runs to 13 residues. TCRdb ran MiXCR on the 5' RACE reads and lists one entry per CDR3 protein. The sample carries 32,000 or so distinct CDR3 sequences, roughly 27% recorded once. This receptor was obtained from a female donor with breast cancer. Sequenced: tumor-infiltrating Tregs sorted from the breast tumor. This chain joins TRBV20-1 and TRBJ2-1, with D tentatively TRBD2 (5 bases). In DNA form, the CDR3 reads TGCAGTGCCCCTTATCCAGCTAGCACTGAGCAGTTCTTC. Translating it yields CSAPYPASTEQFF.